This is a list of T cell receptor beta chains from one sample in a study of cytomegalovirus exposure and HLA in healthy donors. Using immunoSEQ multiplex PCR, the repertoire was profiled, and TCRdb retains in-frame clones only, with some absent. This repertoire shows 110,000 to 150,000 clones, roughly 79% found once; its top ten account for roughly 9.7%. The sequencing sample was made of PBMCs. The receptors come from a woman in her fifties or sixties in good health and CMV-seropositive. Each CDR3 is given with its conserved first and last residue. A D gene is named only where the DNA matches it firmly. The listing skips clone size in some rows; elsewhere it reads once, few, many or a size class.

abundance: .; d_gene: TRBD1; v_gene: TRBV2; j_gene: TRBJ2-3; CDR3nt: TGTGCCAGCAGGGAACAGGGGATAGGTGCAGATACGCAGTATTTT; CDR3aa: CASREQGIGADTQYF
abundance: .; d_gene: TRBD2; v_gene: TRBV5-6; j_gene: TRBJ2-5; CDR3nt: TGTGCCAGCAGCTTGTCTGGGGGGGGGACCCAGTACTTC; CDR3aa: CASSLSGGGTQYF
abundance: .; d_gene: TRBD1; v_gene: TRBV28; j_gene: TRBJ1-1; CDR3nt: TGTGCCAGCAGTGTGTTTGAGGGGGCTGGGGACACTGAAGCTTTCTTT; CDR3aa: CASSVFEGAGDTEAFF
abundance: .; d_gene: TRBD1; v_gene: TRBV5-1; j_gene: TRBJ1-1; CDR3nt: TGCGCCAGCAGTAGAAGGACAGGGGGTGAGACTGAAGCTTTCTTT; CDR3aa: CASSRRTGGETEAFF
abundance: once; d_gene: TRBD2; v_gene: TRBV7-9; j_gene: TRBJ2-1; CDR3nt: TGTGCCAGCAGCCTAGGAGGGGGACTAGCGAGCAATGAGCAGTTCTTC; CDR3aa: CASSLGGGLASNEQFF
abundance: .; d_gene: TRBD1; v_gene: TRBV7-6; j_gene: TRBJ2-1; CDR3nt: TGTGCCAGCAGCCCAAGGACAGGCCGTGAGGATGAGCAGTTCTTC; CDR3aa: CASSPRTGREDEQFF
abundance: .; d_gene: TRBD2; v_gene: TRBV6-6; j_gene: TRBJ2-1; CDR3nt: TGTGCCAGCAATTGGGTCAGGGAGGGTGAGCAGTTCTTC; CDR3aa: CASNWVREGEQFF
abundance: .; d_gene: .; v_gene: TRBV28; j_gene: TRBJ2-3; CDR3nt: TGTGCCAGCAGCCCGTTAGGCACAGATACGCAGTATTTT; CDR3aa: CASSPLGTDTQYF
abundance: .; d_gene: .; v_gene: TRBV11-2; j_gene: TRBJ2-1; CDR3nt: TGTGCCAGCAGCTTTCGGGGGGCCCCAAGCTCCTACAATGAGCAGTTCTTC; CDR3aa: CASSFRGAPSSYNEQFF
abundance: .; d_gene: TRBD2; v_gene: TRBV28; j_gene: TRBJ2-7; CDR3nt: TGTGCCAGCAGTTTGTCGGCTAGCGGTAACGAGCAGTACTTC; CDR3aa: CASSLSASGNEQYF
abundance: .; d_gene: .; v_gene: TRBV7-2; j_gene: TRBJ2-3; CDR3nt: TGTGCCAGCAGCTTAGGGGCCGGCTCCGATACGCAGTATTTT; CDR3aa: CASSLGAGSDTQYF
abundance: .; d_gene: TRBD2; v_gene: TRBV29-1; j_gene: TRBJ2-5; CDR3nt: TGCAGCGTTGTTCCAGCGGGGGAGTACCAAGAGACCCAGTACTTC; CDR3aa: CSVVPAGEYQETQYF
abundance: .; d_gene: .; v_gene: TRBV4-3; j_gene: TRBJ1-4; CDR3nt: TGCGCCAGCAGCCATCTCGGGAGGGAAAATGAAAAACTGTTTTTT; CDR3aa: CASSHLGRENEKLFF
abundance: .; d_gene: .; v_gene: TRBV27; j_gene: TRBJ1-5; CDR3nt: TGTGCCAGCAGTTCCGGGTTTAGCAATCAGCCCCAGCATTTT; CDR3aa: CASSSGFSNQPQHF
abundance: .; d_gene: TRBD1; v_gene: TRBV4-1; j_gene: TRBJ1-1; CDR3nt: TGCGCCAGCAGCCAACCGACAGGGGCGCACACTGAAGCTTTCTTT; CDR3aa: CASSQPTGAHTEAFF
abundance: few; d_gene: .; v_gene: TRBV5-4; j_gene: TRBJ2-3; CDR3nt: TGTGCCAGCAGCGAGACTGTCACTAGCACAGATACGCAGTATTTT; CDR3aa: CASSETVTSTDTQYF
abundance: .; d_gene: TRBD1; v_gene: TRBV7-6; j_gene: TRBJ1-1; CDR3nt: TGTGCCAGCAGCCAATACAGGGGCAGGAACACTGAAGCTTTCTTT; CDR3aa: CASSQYRGRNTEAFF
abundance: .; d_gene: .; v_gene: TRBV14; j_gene: TRBJ2-5; CDR3nt: TGTGCCAGCAGCCAAGATCGGAGGGGGGGGGACGAGACCCAGTACTTC; CDR3aa: CASSQDRRGGDETQYF
abundance: .; d_gene: TRBD2; v_gene: TRBV7-6; j_gene: TRBJ2-7; CDR3nt: TGTGCCAGCAGCACCCATACCGGGAGGAGTAACGAGCAGTACTTC; CDR3aa: CASSTHTGRSNEQYF
abundance: .; d_gene: .; v_gene: TRBV7-8; j_gene: TRBJ1-2; CDR3nt: TGTGCCAGCAGCCTAGGCATGGGGAGGGAATATGGCTACACCTTC; CDR3aa: CASSLGMGREYGYTF
abundance: once; d_gene: .; v_gene: TRBV4-3; j_gene: TRBJ2-5; CDR3nt: TGCGCCAGCAGCCAAGATTGGGGGCGCGCGGAGACCCAGTACTTC; CDR3aa: CASSQDWGRAETQYF
abundance: few; d_gene: .; v_gene: TRBV6-5; j_gene: TRBJ2-2; CDR3nt: TGTGCCAGCAGTTACTTATACCCCGGGACACCCGGGGAGCTGTTTTTT; CDR3aa: CASSYLYPGTPGELFF
abundance: few; d_gene: TRBD2; v_gene: TRBV29-1; j_gene: TRBJ2-1; CDR3nt: TGCAGCGTTGTTGAGGGAGGGGTAGGCAATGAGCAGTTCTTC; CDR3aa: CSVVEGGVGNEQFF
abundance: few; d_gene: TRBD2; v_gene: TRBV6-5; j_gene: TRBJ2-7; CDR3nt: TGTGCCAGCAGTGCTCCTAGCGGGGGGAGGTACGAGCAGTACTTC; CDR3aa: CASSAPSGGRYEQYF
abundance: .; d_gene: TRBD1; v_gene: TRBV28; j_gene: TRBJ2-6; CDR3nt: TGTGCCAGCAGTATCCCGACAGGGGGGGTTGCGGGGGCCAACGTCCTGACTTTC; CDR3aa: CASSIPTGGVAGANVLTF
abundance: .; d_gene: .; v_gene: TRBV5-1; j_gene: TRBJ2-7; CDR3nt: TGCGCCAGCAGCTTGGGAGGGGCCTACGCGGGGGAGCAGTACTTC; CDR3aa: CASSLGGAYAGEQYF
abundance: .; d_gene: .; v_gene: TRBV28; j_gene: TRBJ2-2; CDR3nt: TGTGCCAGCAGTTTCCGAGTTCCCGGGGAGCTGTTTTTT; CDR3aa: CASSFRVPGELFF
abundance: .; d_gene: .; v_gene: TRBV30; j_gene: TRBJ2-5; CDR3nt: TGTGCCTGGAGCAATCCCTCCGGGGGCCAAGAGACCCAGTACTTC; CDR3aa: CAWSNPSGGQETQYF
abundance: .; d_gene: TRBD2; v_gene: TRBV6-5; j_gene: TRBJ2-1; CDR3nt: TGTGCCAGCAGTGCAAGGACTAGCGGGAGAGGAGAGCAGTTCTTC; CDR3aa: CASSARTSGRGEQFF
abundance: .; d_gene: .; v_gene: TRBV11-2; j_gene: TRBJ2-5; CDR3nt: TGTGCCAGCAGCCCTTCGTACCAAGAGACCCAGTACTTC; CDR3aa: CASSPSYQETQYF
abundance: .; d_gene: TRBD2; v_gene: TRBV5-6; j_gene: TRBJ2-5; CDR3nt: TGTGCCAGCAGCTTAAACGGGCGGGAGAGAGAGACCCAGTACTTC; CDR3aa: CASSLNGRERETQYF
abundance: .; d_gene: TRBD1; v_gene: TRBV7-9; j_gene: TRBJ1-3; CDR3nt: TGTGCCAGCACCTTGACAGGGGAGATGACTGGAAACACCATATATTTT; CDR3aa: CASTLTGEMTGNTIYF
abundance: .; d_gene: .; v_gene: TRBV9; j_gene: TRBJ2-7; CDR3nt: TGTGCCAGCAGTCGCGGTGGCCTACGGGAGACCTCCTACGAGCAGTACTTC; CDR3aa: CASSRGGLRETSYEQYF
abundance: .; d_gene: TRBD2; v_gene: TRBV19; j_gene: TRBJ2-1; CDR3nt: TGTGCCGCTGGGGTAGCGGGAGAGGAGCAGTTCTTC; CDR3aa: CAAGVAGEEQFF
abundance: few; d_gene: TRBD1; v_gene: TRBV10-3; j_gene: TRBJ1-5; CDR3nt: TGTGCCATCAGTGATGGACAGGGGGCAGTTCAGCCCCAGCATTTT; CDR3aa: CAISDGQGAVQPQHF
abundance: .; d_gene: TRBD1; v_gene: TRBV7-2; j_gene: TRBJ1-5; CDR3nt: TGTGCCAGCAGCCCTCCGGGACAGGGGTTTAATCGCAATCAGCCCCAGCATTTT; CDR3aa: CASSPPGQGFNRNQPQHF
abundance: .; d_gene: .; v_gene: TRBV7-2; j_gene: TRBJ2-5; CDR3nt: TGTGCCAGCAGCTTAGCGCTGGCGACCCAGTACTTC; CDR3aa: CASSLALATQYF
abundance: .; d_gene: .; v_gene: TRBV6-5; j_gene: TRBJ2-2; CDR3nt: TGTGCCAGCAGTTACTCTTCCCTCCCAAGCCGGGAGCTGTTTTTT; CDR3aa: CASSYSSLPSRELFF
abundance: .; d_gene: TRBD1; v_gene: TRBV30; j_gene: TRBJ1-4; CDR3nt: TGTGCCTGGAGGGGACAGGGTTTCGAAAAACTGTTTTTT; CDR3aa: CAWRGQGFEKLFF
abundance: once; d_gene: .; v_gene: TRBV5-4; j_gene: TRBJ1-1; CDR3nt: TGTGCCAGCAGCTTGGGCCGGTCCATGAACACTGAAGCTTTCTTT; CDR3aa: CASSLGRSMNTEAFF
abundance: .; d_gene: TRBD1; v_gene: TRBV10-2; j_gene: TRBJ1-5; CDR3nt: TGCGCCAGCAGGAAGGGGGCGGGGGGCGAACAGCCCCAGCATTTT; CDR3aa: CASRKGAGGEQPQHF
abundance: .; d_gene: .; v_gene: TRBV6-1; j_gene: TRBJ1-1; CDR3nt: TGTGCCAGCAGTGACCCCCGGGACACTGAAGCTTTCTTT; CDR3aa: CASSDPRDTEAFF
abundance: .; d_gene: TRBD1; v_gene: TRBV7-2; j_gene: TRBJ2-7; CDR3nt: TGTGCCAGCAGCTTAGATTCAGGGGGTGTAGCCTACGAGCAGTACTTC; CDR3aa: CASSLDSGGVAYEQYF
abundance: .; d_gene: TRBD1; v_gene: TRBV19; j_gene: TRBJ2-7; CDR3nt: TGTGCCAGTAGTACTACGCCCAGGGGGCAGAACGAGCAGTACTTC; CDR3aa: CASSTTPRGQNEQYF
abundance: .; d_gene: TRBD2; v_gene: TRBV30; j_gene: TRBJ2-7; CDR3nt: TGTGCCTGGAGTGGCCTTAGCGGGAGTACCTACGAGCAGTACTTC; CDR3aa: CAWSGLSGSTYEQYF
abundance: .; d_gene: TRBD1; v_gene: TRBV10-2; j_gene: TRBJ1-6; CDR3nt: TGCGCCAGCAGTCGTATCAGGACAGGGAATAATTCACCCCTCCACTTT; CDR3aa: CASSRIRTGNNSPLHF
abundance: .; d_gene: TRBD1; v_gene: TRBV28; j_gene: TRBJ2-2; CDR3nt: TGTGCCAGCGATACAAGGACAGGAACCGGGGAGCTGTTTTTT; CDR3aa: CASDTRTGTGELFF
abundance: .; d_gene: .; v_gene: TRBV29-1; j_gene: TRBJ1-4; CDR3nt: TGCAGCGTGGGCAGTGGTAATGAAAAACTGTTTTTT; CDR3aa: CSVGSGNEKLFF